Reported below is one T cell receptor beta chain. The CDR3 does not end in the conserved phenylalanine or tryptophan, so this is likely a read error. This record comes from a study of blood T cells in healthy people across ages. Combining a sample-barcoded 5' primer with a J-beta primer mix, a second PCR ran for roughly 7 to 11 cycles. TCRdb used MiXCR to reprocess the 5' RACE reads, holding one entry per CDR3 protein. This table has around 870,000 distinct CDR3 sequences, around 26% appearing once. The origin of this receptor is a woman of 80 years or more in good health. Sequences were obtained from blood.

The CDR3 spells CASSLTLLEETQYC. The CDR3, as DNA: TGTGCCAGCAGCTTAACCCTCCTAGAAGAGACCCAGTACTGC. The chain employs TRBV7-8 and TRBJ2-5; D remains unclear. CDR3 length: 14 amino acids. Germline CDR1 and CDR2: SGHVS and FQNEAQ. V lost 2 bases and J lost 3, with 10 bases in between.